This T cell receptor beta chain was identified in a study of T cell responses to AZD1222 COVID-19 vaccine. Study outcomes and limitations: White British people made up most donors, females outnumbered males, and clonal diversity was possibly underestimated. The breadth and depth of Spike-specific TCRs increased once two AZD1222 doses had been given.

A word on this clone: As yet, its antigen is unknown.

Germline CDR1 reads DFQATT; CDR2 reads SNEGSKA (reference sequence). V was cut by 6 bases and J by 5 bases, with 10 bases left in between. The CDR3 is 11 residues long. The assay was immunoSEQ multiplex PCR, and TCRdb's table has in-frame clones only and misses some. The sample lists some 130,000 clones, approximately 92% occurring once. The receptor's source is an adult who received the AZD1222 COVID-19 vaccine. This specimen consisted of peripheral blood, obtained 28 days after the second AZD1222 dose. The rearrangement uses TRBV20-1 and TRBJ1-1; D possibly corresponds to TRBD1 (5 bases). DNA of the CDR3: TGCAGTGCGGGGGGGAGGACTGAAGCTTTCTTT. Protein sequence: CSAGGRTEAFF.